This T cell receptor beta chain was observed in a study of OX40 agonist ivuxolimab in advanced cancers. In terms of the full investigation: Ivuxolimab was an agonistic, fully human IgG2 monoclonal antibody directed against OX40 (CD134), a costimulatory receptor. Of the roughly 54 dose-escalation patients, hepatocellular carcinoma was present in some 19, melanoma in approximately 15, renal cell carcinoma in 9 and head and neck cancer in 9. Patients were allowed to have had prior anti-PD-1, anti-PD-L1 or anti-CTLA-4 therapy, and approximately 37% of the dose-escalation patients had been treated with checkpoint inhibitors. The paper reports the monotherapy dose-escalation portion (N of about 47 patients) of the phase I ivuxolimab trial. The dose-escalation cohort was approximately 83% male with a mean age of about 60 years, ranging from roughly 20 to 80. Peripheral TCRbeta sequencing aimed to test whether ivuxolimab altered TCR sequence diversity and caused clonal T-cell expansion. Partial responses occurred in three dose-escalation patients, of whom one had hepatocellular carcinoma and two had cutaneous melanoma. Intravenous ivuxolimab was administered to patients every 2 weeks at six dose levels: 0.01, 0.1, 0.3, 1.5, 3 and 10 mg/kg.

As concerns this clone: Its binding antigen is unknown. Per-base quality was not reported, and no clone a single base away is much larger than it.

V ends up 11 bases short and J 5 bases short, with an unmatched junction base count of 6. Sequences MDHEN (CDR1) and SYDVKM (CDR2) are obtained from the germline V gene. Measured from the cysteine to the phenylalanine, the CDR3 is 13 residues long. Just the 39-base CDR3 DNA is kept, in frame starting at base 1. Study-wide conclusions, independent of this receptor: In the 0.1-3.0 mg/kg groups, partial responders were among the patients with the lowest normalized peripheral clonal expansion, particularly in CD8+ T cells. Clonal expansion of both CD4+ and CD8+ blood T cells was observed from baseline to week 6 at doses 0.1 to 3.0 mg/kg. After ivuxolimab, expanded clones were on average more numerous among CD8+ T cells than among CD4+ T cells. Low levels of normalized T-cell clonal expansion were also seen in some patients who did not respond. The antigen specificity of the peripheral T cells that underwent clonal expansion was not determined.

The trial excluded patients who had a history of autoimmune disease or who were on systemic immunosuppression. Peripheral blood for TCR sequencing was collected from all dose cohorts at baseline, on cycle 4 day 1, and on cycle 7 day 1. The samples were taken from a phase I, first-in-human, multicenter, open-label dose-escalation trial of ivuxolimab. Adults with locally advanced or metastatic melanoma, renal cell carcinoma, hepatocellular carcinoma or head and neck squamous cell carcinoma were enrolled in the trial. Before TCR sequencing, CD4+ T cells and CD8+ T cells were sorted from peripheral blood as separate populations. Genomic DNA was isolated from the sorted cells so that the TCRbeta CDR3 region could be sequenced. TCRbeta CDR3 regions were sequenced using the immunoSEQ Assay. In its TCRdb copy, this immuneACCESS table keeps in-frame sequences only and misses some clones. Where compared with another copy, unresolved V genes explain less than half of these, and the others have no known cause. Present in this sample are tens of thousands of clones, over 70% of which were seen just once. The top ten constitute roughly 10% of the sample.

The chain was built from TRBV28 and TRBJ1-5; the central 10 bases match TRBD1. The sample here was CD4+ or CD8+ T cells sorted from blood, taken in a trial of the OX40 agonist ivuxolimab. The source is an adult with an advanced solid tumor such as melanoma, head and neck, liver or kidney cancer. CDR3 protein: CACRDRGYQPQHF. The DNA sequence is as follows: TGTGCCTGTAGGGACAGGGGATATCAGCCCCAGCATTTT.